These T cell receptor beta chains were read from a single sample in a study of T-cell memory formation after mild COVID-19. TCRdb analysed the 5' RACE reads with MiXCR anew, one entry per CDR3 protein. The top ten clones hold roughly 28% of a sample with around 130,000 distinct CDR3 sequences, 11% to 15% of them seen once. The specimen was PBMCs or a T cell subset sorted from them (not recorded which). The receptors shown here come from an adult woman who had mild COVID-19 (a few samples of this study predate the infection). Cell type and time point are not known. The conserved cysteine and the conserved F or W are not part of the CDR3 here. Fields, in order: D gene, J gene, V gene, CDR3 protein. The D gene is left open where the match is weak.

d_call: TRBD2; j_call: TRBJ2-1; v_call: TRBV5-1; cdr3_aa: ASSSAAAGAINEQF
d_call: -; j_call: TRBJ1-2; v_call: TRBV4-1; cdr3_aa: ASSQEPTANYGYT
d_call: -; j_call: TRBJ1-1; v_call: TRBV24-1; cdr3_aa: ATIDRNTEAF
d_call: TRBD2; j_call: TRBJ2-1; v_call: TRBV5-6; cdr3_aa: ASSPRLAQNEQF
d_call: -; j_call: TRBJ2-7; v_call: TRBV27; cdr3_aa: ASSLQGFVYEQY
d_call: -; j_call: TRBJ2-3; v_call: TRBV9; cdr3_aa: ASSPPRSDTQY
d_call: TRBD2; j_call: TRBJ2-1; v_call: TRBV3-1; cdr3_aa: ASSQDTGGSYNEQF
d_call: TRBD2; j_call: TRBJ2-5; v_call: TRBV5-1; cdr3_aa: ASSGTSAETQY
d_call: TRBD2; j_call: TRBJ2-1; v_call: TRBV27; cdr3_aa: ASSPQSGRAYNEQF
d_call: -; j_call: TRBJ2-5; v_call: TRBV5-1; cdr3_aa: ASSAVGAEETQY
d_call: TRBD1; j_call: TRBJ2-2; v_call: TRBV11-2; cdr3_aa: ASSLGQLNTGELF
d_call: TRBD2; j_call: TRBJ2-5; v_call: TRBV7-9; cdr3_aa: ASSFLGIVARGLAKQETQY
d_call: -; j_call: TRBJ2-7; v_call: TRBV9; cdr3_aa: ASSGGTRPHYEQY
d_call: -; j_call: TRBJ2-1; v_call: TRBV30; cdr3_aa: AWTTGTDYNEQF
d_call: -; j_call: TRBJ1-5; v_call: TRBV3-1; cdr3_aa: DSSQDRFSNQPQH
d_call: -; j_call: TRBJ2-1; v_call: TRBV11-1; cdr3_aa: ASSFNYNEQF
d_call: -; j_call: TRBJ2-3; v_call: TRBV29-1; cdr3_aa: SVEVASWGSDTQY
d_call: -; j_call: TRBJ2-7; v_call: TRBV12-3/TRBV12-4; cdr3_aa: ASSPGLGYEQY
d_call: -; j_call: TRBJ2-7; v_call: TRBV13; cdr3_aa: ASSPGTHEQY
d_call: TRBD1; j_call: TRBJ1-2; v_call: TRBV4-3; cdr3_aa: ASSQGTGDNYGYT
d_call: -; j_call: TRBJ1-5; v_call: TRBV7-8; cdr3_aa: ASSLSWISNQPQH
d_call: -; j_call: TRBJ2-3; v_call: TRBV21-1; cdr3_aa: ASSRRGY
d_call: -; j_call: TRBJ2-5; v_call: TRBV18; cdr3_aa: ASSPPAGRETQY
d_call: TRBD2; j_call: TRBJ2-1; v_call: TRBV7-8; cdr3_aa: ASSILSGSPYNEQF
d_call: -; j_call: TRBJ2-2; v_call: TRBV6-2/TRBV6-3; cdr3_aa: ASSYSLLSITNTGELF
d_call: TRBD2; j_call: TRBJ2-7; v_call: TRBV7-9; cdr3_aa: ASSFSQLAGHEQY